The clone carrying this T cell receptor (beta chain) was seen a handful of times. What it binds is unknown. The sample comes from a study of OX40 agonist ivuxolimab in advanced cancers. About the study: Among those enrolled, mean age was around 55 years (range about 23 to 85) and less than 90% were male. The study's findings and limits: The 0.1-3.0 mg/kg partial responders had among the lowest clonal expansion. Both CD4+ and CD8+ T cell populations in blood had undergone clonal expansion by week 6 at 0.1 to 3.0 mg/kg.

The V and J ends lost 6 bases and 7 bases, in that order; junction bases with no gene match: 7. CDR3 length: 15 amino acids. The germline CDR1 and CDR2 sequences are SNHLY and FYNNEI. TCRdb's copy holds only in-frame clones and misses some; the assay was immunoSEQ multiplex PCR. Of about 81,000 clones in the sample, around 84% were seen once. Here the sequenced sample was CD4+ or CD8+ T cells sorted from blood, taken in a trial of the OX40 agonist ivuxolimab. The V gene is TRBV2, the J gene TRBJ1-6, with 9 bases matching TRBD1. This TCR was recovered from an adult with an advanced solid tumor such as melanoma, head and neck, liver or kidney cancer. As DNA, the CDR3 is TGTGCCAGCAGGGGACAGGGCTTGGGGAATTCACCCCTCCACTTT. It specifies CASRGQGLGNSPLHF.